A selection of T cell receptor beta chains follows, all from one sample in a study of blood T cells in healthy people across ages. TCRdb itself ran the 5' RACE reads through MiXCR, one entry per CDR3 protein. The sample lists fewer than 950,000 distinct CDR3 sequences; 40% to 65% were seen once. Sequencing was done on a sample of blood. These receptors all come from an elderly man in good health. The CDR3 runs from the conserved cysteine through the conserved F or W. The D gene is left open where the match is weak. Rows give clone size only sometimes, using once, few, many, or a class for an expanded clone.

>14|.|TRBJ2-7|.|TRBV20-1
TGCAGTGCTAGAGGCGTAGGGACCTCCTACGAGCAGTACTTC
CSARGVGTSYEQYF
>15|few|TRBJ2-3|TRBD2|TRBV20-1
TGCAGTGCTAGTAGCCTAGCGGGAGGTCCAGATACGCAGTATTTT
CSASSLAGGPDTQYF
>16|.|TRBJ2-1|.|TRBV5-1
TGCGCCAGCAGCTCGGGACCCCCGAAACCTGGGAATGAGCAGTTCTTC
CASSSGPPKPGNEQFF
>13|.|TRBJ2-7|TRBD1|TRBV2
TGTGCCAGCAGGACGGACAGGGGTTACGAGCAGTACTTC
CASRTDRGYEQYF
>11|few|TRBJ2-5|.|TRBV24-1
TGTGCCACCGCGTTCCTCGAGACCCAGTACTTC
CATAFLETQYF
>13|.|TRBJ2-5|.|TRBV7-2
TGTGCCAGCAGCCCATTTTCCGAAGAGACCCAGTACTTC
CASSPFSEETQYF
>15|.|TRBJ2-7|TRBD2|TRBV20-1
TGCAGTGCTAGAGATGCACTAGCGGGAATCCCCGAGCAGTACTTC
CSARDALAGIPEQYF
>13|.|TRBJ1-2|.|TRBV25-1
TGTGCCAGCAGTGAAAGCACTAACTATGGCTACACCTTC
CASSESTNYGYTF
>18|.|TRBJ1-4|TRBD1|TRBV28
TGTGCCAGCAGTTTATGGGGACAGGGGAAGGCAACTAATGAAAAACTGTTTTTT
CASSLWGQGKATNEKLFF
>15|few|TRBJ1-6|TRBD1|TRBV9
TGTGCCAGCAGCGGAAGACAGGGCTATAATTCACCCCTCCACTTT
CASSGRQGYNSPLHF
>11|few|TRBJ2-7|TRBD2|TRBV20-1
TGCAGTGCCCAGGGAGGGTCCGAGCAGTACTTC
CSAQGGSEQYF
>12|few|TRBJ2-3|.|TRBV27
TGTGCCAGCAGACGTTTCACAGATACGCAGTATTTT
CASRRFTDTQYF
>13|.|TRBJ2-3|.|TRBV6-5
TGTGCCAGCTCGGGGCAGGCCACAGATACGCAGTATTTT
CASSGQATDTQYF
>14|.|TRBJ1-4|.|TRBV6-5
TGTGCCAGCAGTCAGGGACGGTTTAATGAAAAACTGTTTTTT
CASSQGRFNEKLFF
>16|.|TRBJ2-3|.|TRBV5-1
TGCGCCAGCAGCTTGGAGGGAGGGGGCACGCCAGATACGCAGTATTTT
CASSLEGGGTPDTQYF
>19|.|TRBJ2-3|TRBD2|TRBV20-1
TGCAGTGCTAGAGATCTTATGCTAGCGGGAGGCCCTAGCACAGATACGCAGTATTTT
CSARDLMLAGGPSTDTQYF
>14|few|TRBJ1-2|.|TRBV3-1
TGTGCCAGCAGCGAACAGGGTGCCCTCTATGGCTACACCTTC
CASSEQGALYGYTF
>12|few|TRBJ2-1|.|TRBV7-9
TGTGCCAGCAGCCAGCGCGGAGGGGAGCAGTTCTTC
CASSQRGGEQFF
>16|few|TRBJ2-5|TRBD1|TRBV5-1
TGCGCCAGCAGCGGCCGGGACAGGGGATTATTCGAGACCCAGTACTTC
CASSGRDRGLFETQYF
>16|.|TRBJ2-4|TRBD2|TRBV4-1
TGCGCCAGCAGCCAGCGGGAGGCCAGCTCCTACAATGAGCAGTACTTC
CASSQREASSYNEQYF
>16|few|TRBJ2-7|TRBD1|TRBV5-1
TGCGCCAGCAGCCTCGTGGACAGGGCGGGTGGAAACGAGCAGTACTTC
CASSLVDRAGGNEQYF
>11|few|TRBJ2-1|.|TRBV2
TGTGCCAGCATTTTGAACGATGAGCAGTTCTTC
CASILNDEQFF
>17|few|TRBJ2-1|.|TRBV5-1
TGCGCCAGCAGCTTGGCCACGGGGATCAGCTCCTACAATGAGCAGTTCTTC
CASSLATGISSYNEQFF
>15|.|TRBJ2-7|.|TRBV20-1
TGCAGTGCCCCCAACAGGGCGTCCGTCTCCTACGAGCAGTACTTC
CSAPNRASVSYEQYF
>15|.|TRBJ2-5|TRBD2|TRBV3-1
TGTGCCAGCAGCCAAGGACTAGCGAAGCAAGAGACCCAGTACTTC
CASSQGLAKQETQYF
>14|.|TRBJ2-5|.|TRBV29-1
TGCAGCTCCCAGGGGACACCCCTAGAAGAGACCCAGTACTTC
CSSQGTPLEETQYF
>14|.|TRBJ2-7|.|TRBV5-6
TGTGCCAGCAGCCAAGACGGGAATCTCTACGAGCAGTACTTC
CASSQDGNLYEQYF
>16|.|TRBJ1-2|.|TRBV5-1
TGCGCCAGCAGCTTCCGGAAGTCCGACATAAACTATGGCTACACCTTC
CASSFRKSDINYGYTF
>12|.|TRBJ1-6|.|TRBV3-1
TGTGCCAGCAGCCAGCCCTATTCACCCCTCCACTTT
CASSQPYSPLHF
>13|many|TRBJ1-1|.|TRBV18
TGTGCCAGCAGCCCCAGAGAGAACACTGAAGCTTTCTTT
CASSPRENTEAFF
>13|few|TRBJ2-2|.|TRBV20-1
TGCAGTGCTAGACAAGAAAACACCGGGGAGCTGTTTTTT
CSARQENTGELFF
>15|.|TRBJ2-7|TRBD2|TRBV3-1
TGTGCCAGCAGCCAAGCTACTAGCGGATTTTACGAGCAGTACTTC
CASSQATSGFYEQYF
>14|.|TRBJ2-3|.|TRBV20-1
TGCAGTGCTAGAGTATGGTCCACCACAGATACGCAGTATTTT
CSARVWSTTDTQYF
>14|.|TRBJ2-7|.|TRBV24-1
TGTGCCACCAGTGATACACGAGGGTCGGGCGAGCAGTACTTC
CATSDTRGSGEQYF
>15|.|TRBJ2-1|.|TRBV20-1
TGCAGTGCTAGAGAAGCAGGGGATGGCTACAATGAGCAGTTCTTC
CSAREAGDGYNEQFF
>13|.|TRBJ2-5|TRBD2|TRBV29-1
TGCAGCGTTGGACTAGCGGGAGGAAGCGGGCAGTACTTC
CSVGLAGGSGQYF
>13|.|TRBJ2-1|.|TRBV28
TGTGCCAGCCAACCCGCCCCCATGCATGAGCAGTTCTTC
CASQPAPMHEQFF
>17|few|TRBJ2-4|TRBD2|TRBV28
TGTGCCAGCAGTTTCGCCGGCGCGGGAGGGAGGGGCAACATTCAGTACTTC
CASSFAGAGGRGNIQYF
>15|few|TRBJ1-2|.|TRBV4-2
TGTGCCAGCAGCCAAACCGACGGGGGCATCTATGGCTACACCTTC
CASSQTDGGIYGYTF
>15|.|TRBJ2-5|.|TRBV5-1
TGCGCCAGCAGCTTGGCCCCTCGACCCGGGGAGACCCAGTACTTC
CASSLAPRPGETQYF
>18|.|TRBJ2-6|TRBD1|TRBV7-3
TGTGCCAGCAGTCTACAGGGGGCTATTAGCTCTAGGGCCAACGTCCTGACTTTC
CASSLQGAISSRANVLTF
>14|.|TRBJ1-2|.|TRBV3-1
TGTGCCAGCAGCCATTCTACAGGGTTGGTAGGCTACACCTTC
CASSHSTGLVGYTF
>17|.|TRBJ2-1|.|TRBV5-1
TGCGCCAGCAGCTTGGGCCTCCAAGCCCTTATATACAATGAGCAGTTCTTC
CASSLGLQALIYNEQFF
>15|few|TRBJ2-7|.|TRBV25-1
TGTGCCAGCAGTGAATTCCCGGGGACCTCCTACGAGCAGTACTTC
CASSEFPGTSYEQYF
>15|.|TRBJ2-5|TRBD1|TRBV5-1
TGCGCCAGCAGCTCCACGGACAGGGGCTTGGAGACCCAGTACTTC
CASSSTDRGLETQYF
>12|.|TRBJ2-1|.|TRBV18
TGTGCCAGCTCACCCCTGGAGAATGAGCAGTTCTTC
CASSPLENEQFF
>16|.|TRBJ2-7|.|TRBV7-2
TGTGCCAGCAACCTGAACGTAGGGGGTGGCCCCTACGAGCAGTACTTC
CASNLNVGGGPYEQYF
>13|.|TRBJ2-1|.|TRBV27
TGTGCCAGCAGTGAGGTGGGAGGAGAGACCCAGTTCTTC
CASSEVGGETQFF